Listed below are T cell receptor beta chains from one sample, sequenced in a study of cytomegalovirus exposure and HLA in healthy donors. This table comes from immunoSEQ multiplex PCR, and its TCRdb copy is limited to in-frame clones, with some not included. The table shows tens of thousands of clones, with 78% occurring only once. Sequenced sample: PBMCs. These receptors came from a male donor in good health and CMV-seropositive. The CDR3 runs from the conserved cysteine through the conserved F or W. The order of the fields is V gene, clone size, D gene, J gene, CDR3 DNA, CDR3 protein. The D gene is left open where the match is weak. Clone size appears in some rows only: once, few, many, or a class for an expanded clone.

v_call: TRBV29-1; clone_size: .; d_call: .; j_call: TRBJ1-3; cdr3_nt: TGCGCTCTTCTCTCAGGTGGAAACACCATATATTTT; cdr3_aa: CALLSGGNTIYF
v_call: TRBV19; clone_size: .; d_call: .; j_call: TRBJ1-4; cdr3_nt: TGTGCCAGTAGTATAGACCCGACAGGTCGGGGTGAAAAACTGTTTTTT; cdr3_aa: CASSIDPTGRGEKLFF
v_call: TRBV5-4; clone_size: few; d_call: .; j_call: TRBJ1-2; cdr3_nt: TGTGCCAGCAGCTTGCCCCAGGGTAACTATGGCTACACCTTC; cdr3_aa: CASSLPQGNYGYTF
v_call: TRBV4-2; clone_size: .; d_call: TRBD1; j_call: TRBJ2-3; cdr3_nt: TGTGCCAGCAGCCAATCGACAGGGAGATTCGTGGCAGATACGCAGTATTTT; cdr3_aa: CASSQSTGRFVADTQYF
v_call: TRBV19; clone_size: .; d_call: TRBD1; j_call: TRBJ1-2; cdr3_nt: TGTGCCAGTAGTGAACAGGGGGCATACCACTATGGCTACACCTTC; cdr3_aa: CASSEQGAYHYGYTF
v_call: TRBV4-3; clone_size: few; d_call: .; j_call: TRBJ1-6; cdr3_nt: TGCGCCAGCAGCCAAGAACTCGAGAATTCACCCCTCCACTTT; cdr3_aa: CASSQELENSPLHF
v_call: TRBV10-2; clone_size: .; d_call: .; j_call: TRBJ2-7; cdr3_nt: TGCGCCAGCGGGGAGCTTCCTACCTACGAGCAGTACTTC; cdr3_aa: CASGELPTYEQYF
v_call: TRBV2; clone_size: few; d_call: .; j_call: TRBJ1-2; cdr3_nt: TGTGCCAGCAGTGAGGACAGTGGGGGTAACTATGGCTACACCTTC; cdr3_aa: CASSEDSGGNYGYTF
v_call: TRBV28; clone_size: .; d_call: TRBD1; j_call: TRBJ2-5; cdr3_nt: TGTGCCAGCAGGACTCGGGACAGGGGAGAGACCCAGTACTTC; cdr3_aa: CASRTRDRGETQYF
v_call: TRBV4-1; clone_size: .; d_call: .; j_call: TRBJ2-3; cdr3_nt: TGCGCCAGCAGCCAAGATCGACTAGTCGATACGCAGTATTTT; cdr3_aa: CASSQDRLVDTQYF
v_call: TRBV18; clone_size: .; d_call: .; j_call: TRBJ2-5; cdr3_nt: TGTGCCAGCTCGCGTCTAGAGATTCCTTACCAAGAGACCCAGTACTTC; cdr3_aa: CASSRLEIPYQETQYF
v_call: TRBV2; clone_size: .; d_call: TRBD1; j_call: TRBJ2-2; cdr3_nt: TGTGCCAGCACCGGACAGGGGACCGGGGAGCTGTTTTTT; cdr3_aa: CASTGQGTGELFF
v_call: TRBV7-2; clone_size: .; d_call: TRBD2; j_call: TRBJ2-7; cdr3_nt: TGTGCCAGCAGCCGTATAACCGGGACTAGCGGGGGACGCGAGCAGTACTTC; cdr3_aa: CASSRITGTSGGREQYF
v_call: TRBV5-1; clone_size: .; d_call: .; j_call: TRBJ2-1; cdr3_nt: TGCGCCAGCAGCTCCGCTGGGCAGGGGGGATCCAATGAGCAGTTCTTC; cdr3_aa: CASSSAGQGGSNEQFF
v_call: TRBV29-1; clone_size: .; d_call: .; j_call: TRBJ2-3; cdr3_nt: TGCAGCGTTGAAGGTTCAGGGGCTAACACAGATACGCAGTATTTT; cdr3_aa: CSVEGSGANTDTQYF
v_call: TRBV28; clone_size: .; d_call: .; j_call: TRBJ1-2; cdr3_nt: TGTGCCAGCAGTTTTTTTGCCCCCAGGACACGATTTTTCTATGGCTACACCTTC; cdr3_aa: CASSFFAPRTRFFYGYTF
v_call: TRBV5-1; clone_size: .; d_call: .; j_call: TRBJ2-7; cdr3_nt: TGCGCCAGCAGCTTGGTAGCTTACGAGCAGTACTTC; cdr3_aa: CASSLVAYEQYF
v_call: TRBV7-6; clone_size: few; d_call: .; j_call: TRBJ1-1; cdr3_nt: TGTGCCAGCAGCGCGTCAAATGCGAACACTGAAGCTTTCTTT; cdr3_aa: CASSASNANTEAFF
v_call: TRBV19; clone_size: .; d_call: TRBD1; j_call: TRBJ1-2; cdr3_nt: TGTGCCAGTAGTCAACGGTCTTTAAAGGACAGGGGGCGCGCTACTAACTATGGCTACACCTTC; cdr3_aa: CASSQRSLKDRGRATNYGYTF
v_call: TRBV20-1; clone_size: .; d_call: .; j_call: TRBJ1-2; cdr3_nt: TGCAGTGCTTCCGAGGTCTATGGCTACACCTTC; cdr3_aa: CSASEVYGYTF
v_call: TRBV6-5; clone_size: .; d_call: TRBD1; j_call: TRBJ1-2; cdr3_nt: TGTGCCAGCAGCCCCGGGACAGGGGGTCGGGGCTACACCTTC; cdr3_aa: CASSPGTGGRGYTF
v_call: TRBV5-4; clone_size: .; d_call: TRBD1; j_call: TRBJ1-3; cdr3_nt: TGTGCCAGCAGCCCGACAGGGACCGGAAACACCATATATTTT; cdr3_aa: CASSPTGTGNTIYF
v_call: TRBV6-4; clone_size: once; d_call: TRBD1; j_call: TRBJ2-5; cdr3_nt: TGTGCCAGCAGTAGATCCGGGACAGGGAATCAAGAGACCCAGTACTTC; cdr3_aa: CASSRSGTGNQETQYF
v_call: TRBV9; clone_size: once; d_call: TRBD1; j_call: TRBJ1-4; cdr3_nt: TGTGCCAGCAGCGAGTTTGGTGGGACAGGGGGAGAAAAACTGTTTTTT; cdr3_aa: CASSEFGGTGGEKLFF
v_call: TRBV30; clone_size: .; d_call: TRBD1; j_call: TRBJ1-1; cdr3_nt: TGTGCCTGGGGGACAGGACCTACTGAAGCTTTCTTT; cdr3_aa: CAWGTGPTEAFF
v_call: TRBV25-1; clone_size: few; d_call: .; j_call: TRBJ2-1; cdr3_nt: TGTGCCAGCAGTGAGAGGGACAATGAGCAGTTCTTC; cdr3_aa: CASSERDNEQFF